This T cell receptor (beta chain) was sequenced during a study of T cell changes during pregnancy in multiple sclerosis. V was clipped by 3 bases and J by 0 bases, with 8 bases between them. This CDR3 is built from 14 residues. Germline V gene sequence: CDR1 SNHLY, CDR2 FYNNEI. Assay: immunoSEQ multiplex PCR; the TCRdb copy retains only in-frame clones and omits some. In the table there are some 80,000 clones, roughly 96% of which are singletons. Sequencing was performed on peripheral blood, taken in the second trimester of pregnancy. The gene calls are TRBV2 and TRBJ1-1, with D uncertain. The TCR sequence derives from a female donor with multiple sclerosis, enrolled in a pregnancy study. CDR3 bases: TGTGCCAGCAGTGATTTGTATTTGAACACTGAAGCTTTCTTT. Encoded protein: CASSDLYLNTEAFF.